Below are 4 T cell receptor beta chains sequenced from a single sample in a study of T-cell memory formation after mild COVID-19. TCRdb used MiXCR to reprocess the 5' RACE reads, holding one entry per CDR3 protein. This table has approximately 560,000 distinct CDR3 sequences, roughly a sixth appearing once. Material: PBMCs or a T cell subset sorted from them (not recorded which). Receptors originate from an adult woman who had mild COVID-19 (a few samples of this study predate the infection). Cell type and time point are not known.

The chain has TRBV12-3 or TRBV12-4 and TRBJ1-2; possibly TRBD1 for D (6 bases). V lost 7 bases, J lost 5 bases, and 14 bases lay in between. CDR3 length equals 13 residues. For the CDR3, the DNA is TGTGCCAGCAATATCAGGGGCCTGTATGGCTACACCTTC. This translates into CASNIRGLYGYTF.

The chain employs TRBV2 and TRBJ1-3; D uncertain. The CDR3 extends over 14 amino acids. V lost 3 bases and J 4 bases, leaving 10 bases between the germline ends. CDR1 SNHLY and CDR2 FYNNEI come from the germline V gene. The DNA of the CDR3 is TGTGCCAGCAGTGACCCGGAGTGGGGAAACACCATATATTTT. Amino acids: CASSDPEWGNTIYF.

This clonotype was found a few times. V and J are TRBV19 and TRBJ1-5; 8 bases line up with TRBD1. J gave up 1 base and V 7 bases, and 12 bases lay outside the gene matches. This CDR3 is built from 17 residues. Germline V gene sequence: CDR1 LNHDA, CDR2 SQIVND (reference sequence). CDR3 in amino acids: CASNGQGGDQSNQPQHF. The CDR3, as DNA: TGTGCCAGTAATGGACAGGGAGGGGACCAAAGCAATCAGCCCCAGCATTTT. Together with reference TRBV19 and TRBJ1-5, the CDR3 gives the full variable domain: DGGITQSPKYLFRKEGQNVTLSCEQNLNHDAMYWYRQDPGQGLRLIYYSQIVNDFQKGDIAEGYSVSREKKESFPLTVTSAQKNPTAFYLCASNGQGGDQSNQPQHFGDGTRLSIL.

This clonotype was detected many times. The junction shows a germline mismatch at one end, possibly a read error. The V and J genes are TRBV7-2 and TRBJ2-5; TRBD1 or TRBD2 may be the D gene (6 bases each). CDR1 is SGHTA, CDR2 FQGNSA, per germline. The CDR3 contains 14 residues. The CDR3 protein is CASSLAGGGETQYF. As DNA, the CDR3 is TGTGCCAGCAGTTTAGCCGGGGGCGGAGAGACCCAGTACTTC. The variable domain in full, completed from reference TRBV7-2 and TRBJ2-5, reads GAGVSQSPSNKVTEKGKDVELRCDPISGHTALYWYRQSLGQGLEFLIYFQGNSAPDKSGLPSDRFSAERTGGSVSTLTIQRTQQEDSAVYLCASSLAGGGETQYFGPGTRLLVL.